The clone carrying this T cell receptor beta chain was detected only a few times. What it binds is not known. This entry comes from a study of beta chain features in type 1 diabetes. Regarding the study as a whole: When cDNA is sequenced, cells with high TCR expression could be over-represented. Fewer insertions but more deletions were seen at VDJ junctions in type 1 diabetes patients. Any PCR bias toward short templates would affect both groups alike.

The investigators reverse transcribed all of the isolated RNA, so they sequenced expressed TCRB transcripts. Produced via immunoSEQ multiplex PCR; TCRdb's table is partial and in-frame only. The sample shows more than 300,000 clones, roughly 12% of them seen only once. It was via CD45RO/CCR7/CD25/CD127/CD95/CD27 that CD4+ naive, central memory, regulatory and stem cell-like memory cells were sorted. V lost 4 bases, J lost 2 bases, and 10 bases stayed unmatched. Germline V lookup: CDR1 SGHNT, CDR2 YYREEE (reference sequence). The CDR3 has 16 amino acids. The sample comprised naive CD4+ T cells from blood. This chain joins TRBV5-4 and TRBJ2-5; TRBD2 matches 8 bases. The sequence was collected from a man between 18 and 29 years old in good health. CDR3 coding DNA: TGTGCCAGCAGCACCCGCCTAGCGGGCCTACAAGAGACCCAGTACTTC. Translated, it gives CASSTRLAGLQETQYF.